This T cell receptor beta chain was identified during a study of Graves' ophthalmopathy and Graves' hyperthyroidism. V lost 1 base to trimming and J lost 14 bases, with 11 bases between them. This CDR3 is built from 11 residues. Looked up from germline, CDR1 is MGHDK and CDR2 is SYGVNS. Using RNA transcripts, the TCR beta CDR3 regions were amplified. RT-PCR was first run with HTBI primers, then multiplex PCR in a second round. MiXCR, applied by TCRdb to the multiplex PCR reads, yields one record per CDR3 protein. The sample contains a few hundred thousand distinct CDR3 sequences, 17% of which appear only once. This clonotype was seen many times.

The rearrangement joins TRBV25-1 to TRBJ1-2; the D gene is possibly TRBD1 (6 bases). Sequenced input: peripheral blood. This TCR derives from an adult woman with stable Graves' hyperthyroidism. CDR3 bases: TGTGCCAGCAGTGAATCAGGGGCCGTTACCTTC. This codes for CASSESGAVTF.